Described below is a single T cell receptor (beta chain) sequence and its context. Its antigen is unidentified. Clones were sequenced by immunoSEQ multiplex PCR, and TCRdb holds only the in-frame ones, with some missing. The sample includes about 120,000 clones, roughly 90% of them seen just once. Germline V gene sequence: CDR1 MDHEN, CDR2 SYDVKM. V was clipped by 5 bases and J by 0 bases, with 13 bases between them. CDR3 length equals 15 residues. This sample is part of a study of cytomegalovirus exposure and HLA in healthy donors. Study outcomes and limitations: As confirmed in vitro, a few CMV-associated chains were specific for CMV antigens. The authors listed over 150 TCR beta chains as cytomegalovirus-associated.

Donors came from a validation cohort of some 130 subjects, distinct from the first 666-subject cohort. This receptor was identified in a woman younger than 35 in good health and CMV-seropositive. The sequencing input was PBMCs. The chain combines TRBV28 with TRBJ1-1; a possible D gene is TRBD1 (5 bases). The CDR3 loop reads CASSPRQIMNTEAFF. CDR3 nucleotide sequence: TGTGCCAGCAGTCCGAGACAGATCATGAACACTGAAGCTTTCTTT.